These 5 T cell receptor beta chains were all obtained from the same sample, sequenced in a study of T cells after yellow fever vaccination. MiXCR was run by TCRdb on the 5' RACE reads, yielding one entry per CDR3 protein. The sample includes some 320,000 distinct CDR3 sequences, over 3.5% seen only once; the top ten take 15% to 20%. Sequenced material: PBMCs, taken 15 days after the yellow fever booster vaccination. These receptor sequences come from a man between 18 and 35 years old who received the YFV17D yellow fever vaccine.

The chain is built from TRBV20-1 and TRBJ2-5; tentatively, D is TRBD2 (6 bases). CDR3 length: 17 residues. Trimming removed 3 bases at V and 0 bases at J, with 20 bases between. The germline V gene encodes CDR1 DFQATT and CDR2 SNEGSKA (reference sequence). The CDR3 DNA follows: TGCAGTGCTAGTGGGCTCGCAGAGGGGAGGTACCAAGAGACCCAGTACTTC. Translating gives CSASGLAEGRYQETQYF.

Only a few counts were recorded for this clonotype. This chain joins TRBV7-3 and TRBJ2-1; possibly TRBD1 for D (6 bases). Trimming removed 6 bases from V and 0 bases from J, with 12 bases in between. Germline V gene data show CDR1 as SGHTA and CDR2 as FQGTGA. CDR3 size: 15 residues. The CDR3 nucleotides read TGTGCCAGCAGTATAACAGGGAACTCCTACAATGAGCAGTTCTTC. This sequence encodes CASSITGNSYNEQFF.

This clonotype was found many times. The chain carries TRBV7-9 and TRBJ1-1; the D is unclear. The CDR3 extends over 11 amino acids. The germline V and J ends were trimmed by 1 base and 8 bases, with 5 bases remaining between them. The germline V gene encodes CDR1 SEHNR and CDR2 FQNEAQ (reference sequence). CDR3 loop: CASSLEGEAFF. DNA of the CDR3: TGTGCCAGCAGCTTAGAAGGGGAAGCTTTCTTT.

This clonotype was seen repeatedly, ten times or more. This rearrangement joins TRBV12-3 or TRBV12-4 to TRBJ2-3; the D call may be TRBD1 or TRBD2 (5 bases each). Trimming took off 2 bases at V and 1 base at J, with 7 bases between the two ends. This CDR3 contains 14 residues. The CDR3, as DNA: TGTGCCAGCAGTTTACTGGGGGGCACAGATACGCAGTATTTT. This sequence encodes CASSLLGGTDTQYF.

The chain combines TRBV20-1 with TRBJ1-2; D gene ambiguous. CDR1 is DFQATT, CDR2 SNEGSKA, per germline (reference sequence). The germline V and J ends were trimmed by 5 bases and 3 bases, with 13 bases remaining between them. This CDR3 spans 13 amino acids. CDR3 bases: TGCAGTGCTTGGGCCCCTCGCCACTATGGCTACACCTTC. Residues: CSAWAPRHYGYTF.